This passage covers 31 T cell receptor beta chains from one sample sequenced in a study of PD-L1 blockade in urothelial cancer. Repertoires were generated with immunoSEQ multiplex PCR, while TCRdb's copy carries only in-frame clones and drops some. The sample lists 87,000 or so clones, 84% occurring once. Regarding time point: pretreatment peripheral blood. The starting material was PBMCs, obtained around atezolizumab (anti-PD-L1) treatment. These receptors originate from a man between 60 and 75 years old with urothelial cancer.

V gene TRBV4-1 combines with J gene TRBJ2-1, with TRBD2 as a possible D gene (5 bases). This CDR3 spans 18 amino acids. Trimming stripped 3 bases from V and 0 bases from J, with 18 bases between. In germline, CDR1 is MGHRA, CDR2 YSYEKL. The CDR3 coding sequence is TGCGCCAGCAGCCAGCCTAGGGCTAGCATTAGCTCCTACAATGAGCAGTTCTTC. Its translation is CASSQPRASISSYNEQFF.

The genes are TRBV7-2 and TRBJ2-7, with D maybe TRBD2 (5 bases). The CDR3 sequence is 15 residues long. Per germline, CDR1 SGHTA and CDR2 FQGNSA. With 1 base removed from V and 2 bases from J, the gap between germline ends came to 12 bases. The CDR3 protein is CASSLGGGAPYEQYF. The CDR3 nucleotides are TGTGCCAGCAGCTTAGGTGGAGGTGCCCCCTACGAGCAGTACTTC. Looking up the rest from reference TRBV7-2 and TRBJ2-7 gives the full variable domain: GAGVSQSPSNKVTEKGKDVELRCDPISGHTALYWYRQSLGQGLEFLIYFQGNSAPDKSGLPSDRFSAERTGGSVSTLTIQRTQQEDSAVYLCASSLGGGAPYEQYFGPGTRLTVT.

V gene TRBV11-2 combines with J gene TRBJ2-7; 7 positions match TRBD2. CDR1 is SGHAT, CDR2 FQNNGV, per germline. V lost 5 bases and J lost 3; bases outside the gene matches: 7. CDR3 length: 14 residues. CDR3 loop: CASSKGGGYYEQYF. CDR3 DNA sequence: TGTGCCAGCAGCAAGGGCGGGGGTTACTACGAGCAGTACTTC. Together with reference TRBV11-2 and TRBJ2-7, the CDR3 gives the full variable domain: EAGVAQSPRYKIIEKRQSVAFWCNPISGHATLYWYQQILGQGPKLLIQFQNNGVVDDSQLPKDRFSAERLKGVDSTLKIQPAKLEDSAVYLCASSKGGGYYEQYFGPGTRLTVT.

The CDR3 reads CASSLVDRALTDTQYF. For the CDR3, the DNA is TGTGCCAGCAGCTTGGTGGACAGGGCATTGACAGATACGCAGTATTTT. This sequence joins TRBV5-4 and TRBJ2-3; TRBD1 matches at 8 bases. This CDR3 has 16 residues. Unmatched junction bases numbered 6, after V lost 0 bases and J lost 3 bases. The germline gives CDR1 SGHNT, CDR2 YYREEE (reference sequence).

This clone was counted a few times. This chain joins TRBV5-1 and TRBJ1-2; 8 positions match TRBD1. The V gene's germline CDR1 is SGHRS and CDR2 YFSETQ. The V gene end was trimmed by 4 bases and the J gene end by 6 bases; junction bases not matched to a gene: 11. The CDR3 covers 15 residues. For the CDR3, the DNA is TGCGCCAGCAGCGTTGAGGACAGGGCGATCGATGGCTACACCTTC. It yields the protein CASSVEDRAIDGYTF.

The rearrangement joins TRBV5-6 to TRBJ1-2; tentatively, D is TRBD1 (5 bases). The CDR3 has 15 residues. Germline-derived CDR1 and CDR2 are SGHDT and YYEEEE. Trimming cost V 0 bases and J 2 bases, with 11 bases left between them. CDR3 nucleotides: TGTGCCAGCAGCTTGGTGGGGGGGGTAAACTATGGCTACACCTTC. This translates into CASSLVGGVNYGYTF.

V gene TRBV5-1 combines with J gene TRBJ2-1; D is perhaps TRBD2 (6 bases). Germline V gene lookup returns CDR1 SGHRS and CDR2 YFSETQ. The CDR3 contains 16 residues. Trimming shortened V by 0 bases and J by 0 bases, and 10 bases separated the two germline ends. The CDR3 spells CASSLAGESSYNEQFF. The DNA of the CDR3 is TGCGCCAGCAGCTTGGCGGGAGAGAGCTCCTACAATGAGCAGTTCTTC.

The genes are TRBV7-9 and TRBJ2-5; TRBD1 agrees at 7 bases. Unmatched junction bases numbered 5, after V lost 6 bases and J lost 7 bases. The CDR3 extends over 12 amino acids. Germline V gene lookup returns CDR1 SEHNR and CDR2 FQNEAQ (reference sequence). The CDR3 loop reads CASSSGGTTQYF. CDR3 coding DNA: TGTGCCAGCAGTTCAGGGGGAACGACCCAGTACTTC. Together with reference TRBV7-9 and TRBJ2-5, the CDR3 gives the full variable domain: DTGVSQNPRHKITKRGQNVTFRCDPISEHNRLYWYRQTLGQGPEFLTYFQNEAQLEKSRLLSDRFSAERPKGSFSTLEIQRTEQGDSAMYLCASSSGGTTQYFGPGTRLLVL.

This rearrangement joins TRBV6-5 to TRBJ2-2, with D maybe TRBD1 (5 bases). Trimming cost V 5 bases and J 4 bases, with 14 bases left between them. Per germline, CDR1 MNHEY and CDR2 SVGAGI. The CDR3 sequence is 15 residues long. CDR3 coding DNA: TGTGCCAGCAGTCGGGTAGGGGTAGGCACCGGGGAGCTGTTTTTT. This translates into CASSRVGVGTGELFF.

The rearrangement links TRBV5-1 to TRBJ2-1; 8 bases map to TRBD1. CDR1 and CDR2 from the germline V gene are SGHRS and YFSETQ. Germline trimming cut 4 bases from V and 7 bases from J; bases unmatched to any gene: 10. The CDR3 sequence is 15 residues long. As DNA, the CDR3 is TGCGCCAGCAGCCAACCCGACAGGGGATGGAATGAGCAGTTCTTC. Amino acid sequence: CASSQPDRGWNEQFF.

The gene calls are TRBV28 and TRBJ1-6; 7 bases map to TRBD1. Trimming removed 1 base from V and 7 bases from J; junction bases left unmatched: 16. The CDR3 covers 19 residues. Germline V lookup: CDR1 MDHEN, CDR2 SYDVKM. CDR3 in DNA: TGTGCCAGCAGTTTATCCCCCCGATATGGGGACAGCCTAAATTCACCCCTCCACTTT. Translating it yields CASSLSPRYGDSLNSPLHF.

The chain couples TRBV7-2 to TRBJ2-4; TRBD1 matches 11 bases. V trimming: 3 bases; J trimming: 5 bases; junction bases outside the gene matches: 3. The CDR3 covers 15 residues. From germline, CDR1 is SGHTA and CDR2 FQGNSA. The CDR3 DNA is TGTGCCAGCAGCTTGGGACAGGGGGGGCAAAACATTCAGTACTTC. Amino acids: CASSLGQGGQNIQYF.

The chain carries TRBV11-1 and TRBJ1-1; 8 nucleotides line up with TRBD1. The CDR3 contains 14 residues. Germline V gene lookup returns CDR1 SGHAT and CDR2 FQDESV (reference sequence). Trimming removed 7 bases from V and 6 bases from J; junction bases left unmatched: 10. CDR3 coding DNA: TGTGCCAGCACCTTGCGGACAGGGCGGGCTGAAGCTTTCTTT. Translation: CASTLRTGRAEAFF.

This clone was counted a few times. V is TRBV5-1 and J is TRBJ2-7; a possible D gene is TRBD1 (6 bases). CDR3 length equals 14 residues. The germline V and J ends were trimmed by 0 bases and 3 bases, with 10 bases remaining between them. Germline V CDR1 and CDR2: SGHRS, YFSETQ. The CDR3 nucleotides read TGCGCCAGCAGCTTGGACAGGGAGCTCTACGAGCAGTACTTC. Translating gives CASSLDRELYEQYF.

The CDR3, as DNA: TGTGCCAGCTCACCCGGACAGGGGGCTCTAGGCTACACCTTC. Protein product: CASSPGQGALGYTF. The V call is TRBV18, the J call TRBJ1-2, with 11 bases fitting TRBD1. The CDR3 is 14 residues long. From germline, CDR1 is KGHSH and CDR2 LQKENI. Trimming took 3 bases from V and 8 from J; bases not matched to a gene: 5.

V usage is TRBV5-6 and J usage is TRBJ2-3; D gene ambiguous. Germline V gene sequence: CDR1 SGHDT, CDR2 YYEEEE. V dropped 0 bases and J dropped 2 bases, with 10 bases sitting between them. The CDR3 has 15 residues. The CDR3 spells CASSLALANTDTQYF. In DNA, the CDR3 is TGTGCCAGCAGCTTGGCCTTAGCAAACACAGATACGCAGTATTTT.

The rearrangement uses TRBV5-6 and TRBJ1-2; D possibly corresponds to TRBD1 (6 bases). The CDR3 runs to 14 residues. Between the trimmed V and J ends, which lost 1 base and 4 bases, there was a span of 11 bases. Per the germline V gene, CDR1 is SGHDT and CDR2 is YYEEEE. The CDR3 DNA sequence: TGTGCCAGCAGCTTGAGGGGGTTCAGCTATGGCTACACCTTC. Translating gives CASSLRGFSYGYTF.

The rearrangement joins TRBV5-1 to TRBJ2-3; 8 nucleotides line up with TRBD1. CDR3 length equals 16 residues. V trimming: 5 bases; J trimming: 3 bases; junction bases outside the gene matches: 11. Germline lookup yields CDR1 SGHRS and CDR2 YFSETQ. The CDR3 bases are TGCGCCAGCAGGCAAGCCGGGACAGGCGTAACAGATACGCAGTATTTT. It is translated as CASRQAGTGVTDTQYF.

This sequence joins TRBV28 and TRBJ1-2; possibly TRBD1 for D (6 bases). This CDR3 contains 14 residues. From germline, CDR1 is MDHEN and CDR2 SYDVKM. V was shortened by 2 bases and J by 5 bases, with 12 bases between the two germline ends. In DNA form, the CDR3 reads TGTGCCAGCAGTTTAACGCAGGGGATTTATGGCTACACCTTC. Encoded protein: CASSLTQGIYGYTF.

This rearrangement joins TRBV4-1 to TRBJ2-1; the D gene is possibly TRBD2 (6 bases). V was clipped by 1 base and J by 0 bases, with 7 bases between them. The CDR3 loop spans 15 amino acids. Germline V lookup: CDR1 MGHRA, CDR2 YSYEKL. Written as DNA, the CDR3 is TGCGCCAGCAGCCAAGCGGGGGACTCCTACAATGAGCAGTTCTTC. This gives the protein CASSQAGDSYNEQFF.

The CDR3 reads CASSARLAGGPGDTQYF. The CDR3 DNA follows: TGTGCCAGCAGCGCTAGACTAGCGGGGGGGCCAGGAGATACGCAGTATTTT. The chain is built from TRBV9 and TRBJ2-3; TRBD2 matches 14 bases. Germline V gives CDR1 SGDLS, CDR2 YYNGEE. The length of the CDR3 is 17 residues. V was clipped by 3 bases and J by 5 bases; unmatched bases: 8.

V usage is TRBV5-8 and J usage is TRBJ2-5; maybe TRBD1 (6 bases). This CDR3 contains 15 residues. Germline-derived CDR1 and CDR2 are SGHTS and YDEGEE. Deletions cut 1 base from V and 2 bases from J, with 12 bases between. DNA of the CDR3: TGTGCCAGCAGCTTGAGGCAGGGGCTACAAGAGACCCAGTACTTC. Amino acids: CASSLRQGLQETQYF.

This chain uses TRBV7-2 with TRBJ1-5; D is possibly TRBD1 (6 bases). Germline V gene data show CDR1 as SGHTA and CDR2 as FQGNSA. The V end lost 4 bases, the J end lost 3 bases, and 16 bases lay between the germline ends. The CDR3 is 16 amino acids. The DNA of the CDR3 is TGTGCCAGCAGCTACGCATCCAGGGGCGCCAATCAGCCCCAGCATTTT. Its translation is CASSYASRGANQPQHF.

The rearrangement links TRBV14 to TRBJ2-2; D is unclear. The V end lost 1 base, the J end lost 0 bases, and 9 bases lay between the germline ends. The CDR3 extends over 16 amino acids. Germline CDR1 and CDR2: SGHDN and FVKESK. This CDR3 is CASSQVSPTNTGELFF. DNA of the CDR3: TGTGCCAGCAGCCAAGTTAGCCCAACGAACACCGGGGAGCTGTTTTTT.

This clone was counted only a few times. V is TRBV2 and J is TRBJ1-5; D unresolved. The V gene's germline CDR1 is SNHLY and CDR2 FYNNEI. This CDR3 spans 15 amino acids. V gave up 5 bases and J gave up 0 bases, with 11 bases separating them. The CDR3 protein is CASSRSLYSNQPQHF. CDR3 sequence (DNA): TGTGCCAGCAGTCGCAGTCTTTATAGCAATCAGCCCCAGCATTTT.

This chain links TRBV5-1 with TRBJ2-2; 7 positions match TRBD1. The CDR3 sequence is 18 residues long. Germline lookup yields CDR1 SGHRS and CDR2 YFSETQ. The V gene end was trimmed by 0 bases and the J gene end by 6 bases; junction bases not matched to a gene: 14. The CDR3 coding sequence is TGCGCCAGCAGCTTGGCATTAGGGACAGCAGGGGTGTCCGGGGAGCTGTTTTTT. This encodes CASSLALGTAGVSGELFF.

The chain combines TRBV30 with TRBJ2-3; TRBD2 matches at 7 bases. J lost 1 base, V lost 7 bases, and 2 bases had no gene match. Looked up from germline, CDR1 is GTSNPN and CDR2 is SVGIG (reference sequence). The CDR3 is made up of 12 amino acids. The CDR3 DNA is TGTGCCTCTAGCGGCCGCACAGATACGCAGTATTTT. It yields the protein CASSGRTDTQYF.

The chain uses TRBV6-1 and TRBJ2-1; possibly TRBD2 for D (6 bases). Looked up from germline, CDR1 is MNHNS and CDR2 is SASEGT. V was trimmed by 8 bases and J by 6 bases, leaving 17 bases between them. This CDR3 contains 14 residues. The CDR3 DNA follows: TGTGCCAGCCGGGAACGGGGAGGAGGCAATGAGCAGTTCTTC. This codes for CASRERGGGNEQFF.

On this clone: One junction end does not reproduce the germline sequence, and a read error may be involved. The chain joins TRBV11-2 to TRBJ2-3, with D unresolved. Germline assignment: CDR1 SGHAT and CDR2 FQNNGV. The CDR3 spans 11 residues. The CDR3 reads CASSSTNTQYF. CDR3 DNA: TGTGCCAGCAGCTCCACAAATACGCAGTATTTT.

The rearrangement uses TRBV5-1 and TRBJ1-1; 11 bases are a match to TRBD1. With 6 bases clipped from V and 5 bases from J, the junction kept 12 bases outside the gene matches. CDR3 length equals 16 residues. CDR1 is SGHRS and CDR2 is YFSETQ in the germline V gene. As DNA, the CDR3 is TGCGCCAGCACCCCCCGGGGACAGGGGGAGGGAACTGAAGCTTTCTTT. Translated, it gives CASTPRGQGEGTEAFF. Complete variable domain (other parts from reference TRBV5-1 and TRBJ1-1): KAGVTQTPRYLIKTRGQQVTLSCSPISGHRSVSWYQQTPGQGLQFLFEYFSETQRNKGNFPGRFSGRQFSNSRSEMNVSTLELGDSALYLCASTPRGQGEGTEAFFGQGTRLTVV.

This clone was seen just once. The chain carries TRBV2 and TRBJ2-5; D not resolved. This CDR3 is built from 12 residues. Germline V gene data show CDR1 as SNHLY and CDR2 as FYNNEI. The V end lost 0 bases, the J end lost 6 bases, and 5 bases lay between the germline ends. The chain's CDR3 is CASSEARKTQYF. In DNA, the CDR3 is TGTGCCAGCAGTGAAGCGCGCAAGACCCAGTACTTC.